This TCR beta chain was captured in a study of T cell responses to AZD1222 COVID-19 vaccine. General observations from the study: At baseline, just 6 or 7 AZD1222 recipients tested seropositive. Clonal diversity was possibly underestimated, and the donors were mostly white British, with more females.

A word on this clone: Its antigen is as yet unknown.

With V trimmed by 11 bases and J by 0 bases, 6 bases remained unmatched. Per the germline V gene, CDR1 is SNHLY and CDR2 is FYNNEI. The CDR3 consists of 14 residues. The data were produced by immunoSEQ multiplex PCR, yet TCRdb's version contains in-frame clones alone and is incomplete. The sample includes 100,000 to 130,000 clones, 92% of them seen just once. Source: peripheral blood, taken 28 days after the second AZD1222 dose. V and J are TRBV2 and TRBJ2-1; 8 bases fit TRBD2. The TCR sequence derives from an adult who received the AZD1222 COVID-19 vaccine. Here the CDR3 DNA reads TGTGCCGTTCCGGGACTAGGCTCCTACAATGAGCAGTTCTTC. It translates to CAVPGLGSYNEQFF.